This TCR beta chain comes out of a study of shared clonotypes between healthy human individuals. Study conclusions and caveats: Shared across several donors were around 4.7% of the naive CD4 clonotypes. Estimated richness was generally greater in naive than memory subsets.

The material for each subset, its genomic DNA, was split evenly across several immunoSEQ plates. The repertoire was sequenced with immunoSEQ multiplex PCR; TCRdb's copy has only in-frame clones and lacks some. The sample has over 2 million clones, 80% to 95% seen once; the top ten hold about 0.36%. V was trimmed by 0 bases and J by 5 bases, leaving 8 bases between them. Germline-derived CDR1 and CDR2 are SGHNT and YYREEE (reference sequence). There are 14 residues in the CDR3. On this clone: What it binds is not known. Other nucleotide sequences in the sample specify the same CDR3.

This receptor was taken from a young man in good health. Some clones in this sample may be carry-over from other donors' samples. This sequence joins TRBV5-4 and TRBJ1-4; D ambiguous. The sample comprised naive CD4+ T cells from PBMCs. Subset described: CD45RA+ positively selected. The CDR3 DNA follows: TGTGCCAGCAGCTTGGCCGGTGCCAATGAAAAACTGTTTTTT. This sequence encodes CASSLAGANEKLFF.